Described below is a single T cell receptor (beta chain) sequence and its context. Its antigen is unknown. Treatment denoted: roughly 10-day PBMC culture with coronavirus spike peptide pools or control peptides (ViraFEST assay). Before the COVID-19 pandemic (2011-2018), CD4+ T cells were obtained from the unexposed donor. Per-well cultures of millions of PBMCs received 8.5 to 10 IU/ml IL-2 and 10 ug/ml peptide pools. Probing of unexposed-donor CD4+ T cells with SARS-CoV-2 S/N and four cold-coronavirus spikes was done, cells permitting. The data were taken from a study of vaccination and CD4 T cells after COVID-19. At the level of the study: At a median about 78 days (range 14 to 241) after dose two, post-vaccine samples were obtained. The cells in question were stimulated using overlapping spike peptides derived from SARS-CoV-2, HCoV-NL63, HCoV-OC43 and HCoV-229E.

Cultured CD4+ T cell DNA was sequenced using the Oncomine TCR Beta short-read assay. TCRdb reprocessed the PCR reads with MiXCR, giving one entry per CDR3 protein. This sample carries about 5,700 distinct CDR3 sequences, around 37% of them seen once, and the ten largest clones take approximately 47%. The sequence was collected from a human donor in good health. Material for sequencing was CD4+ T cells from blood, cultured in vitro.

CDR3 sequence (DNA): TGTGCCAGTAGGCCCATGACGGGGGATTCACCCCTCCACTTT. Protein sequence: CASRPMTGDSPLHF. The V and J genes are TRBV19 and TRBJ1-6; tentatively, D is TRBD1 (5 bases). CDR1 LNHDA and CDR2 SQIVND come from the germline V gene (reference sequence). Trimming left V 6 bases short and J 8 bases short, with 14 bases between. The CDR3 sequence is 14 residues long.